Reported below is one T cell receptor beta chain. Its antigen remains unknown. The sample belongs to a study of cytomegalovirus exposure and HLA in healthy donors. V lost 4 bases to trimming and J lost 4 bases, with 9 bases between them. The germline V gene has CDR1 SGDLS and CDR2 YYNGEE. This CDR3 comprises 14 residues. Study findings and constraints: One variant, a missense change in DCLRE1C, was linked in a later analysis to TCR beta V- and J-gene trimming. An analysis was carried out at a later point. It showed that HLA-associated TCR beta chains were more clonally expanded than equally common non-associated chains. There was a cluster of highly shared sequence variants that was likely a sequencing artifact. The study designated 150 or so TCR beta chains cytomegalovirus-associated.

Primers for the PCR totalled 60 Vbeta and 13 Jbeta. Profiled with immunoSEQ multiplex PCR; TCRdb holds only in-frame clones, not every one. This table has tens of thousands of clones, roughly 84% appearing once. The sample was PBMCs. This rearrangement joins TRBV9 to TRBJ1-6; a possible D gene is TRBD1 (5 bases). The receptor was isolated from a young woman in good health and CMV-seronegative. The CDR3 nucleotides are TGTGCCAGCAGCCCGGAGGGGTATAATTCACCCCTCCACTTT. Its translation: CASSPEGYNSPLHF.